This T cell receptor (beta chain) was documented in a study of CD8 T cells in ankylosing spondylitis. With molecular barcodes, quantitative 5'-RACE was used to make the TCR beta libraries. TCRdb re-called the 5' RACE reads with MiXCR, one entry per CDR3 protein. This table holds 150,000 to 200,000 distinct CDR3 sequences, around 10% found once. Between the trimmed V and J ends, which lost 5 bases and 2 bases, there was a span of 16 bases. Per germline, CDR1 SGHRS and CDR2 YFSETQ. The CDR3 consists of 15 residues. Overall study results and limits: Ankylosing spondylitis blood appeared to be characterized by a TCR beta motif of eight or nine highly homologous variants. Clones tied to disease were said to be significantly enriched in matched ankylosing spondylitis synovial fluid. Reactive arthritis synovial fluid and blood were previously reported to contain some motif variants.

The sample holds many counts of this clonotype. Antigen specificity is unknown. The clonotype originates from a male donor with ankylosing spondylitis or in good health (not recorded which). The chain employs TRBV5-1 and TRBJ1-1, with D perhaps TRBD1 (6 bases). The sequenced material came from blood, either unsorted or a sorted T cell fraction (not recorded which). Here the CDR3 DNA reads TGCGCCAGCAGATCGGCCGGGGGCGGAAACACTGAAGCTTTCTTT. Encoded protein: CASRSAGGGNTEAFF.